This T cell receptor beta chain was found in a study of shared clonotypes between healthy human individuals. Terminally differentiated effector memory CD45RA+ cells were excluded by CCR7 positive selection of CD45RO-negative cells. Donors included only healthy HIV-negative adults lacking recent acute infections or vaccinations. CDR1 MGHRA and CDR2 YSYEKL come from the germline V gene. The trim removed 7 bases at V and 2 bases at J, leaving 11 bases unmatched. The CDR3 sequence is 16 residues long. Findings and caveats of the study: An expected dependence of interdonor clonotype sharing on sequencing depth was noted.

A note on this clone: The antigen is unknown.

Sorted-subset replicate PCR reactions were performed with approximately 200 ng DNA, corresponding to roughly 31,000 T cell genomes. Clones were read by immunoSEQ multiplex PCR, and TCRdb kept only the in-frame ones, dropping some. This table has over 2 million clones, about 95% appearing once. The sequenced sample was naive CD8+ T cells sorted from blood. This chain links TRBV4-1 with TRBJ2-3, with 8 bases matching TRBD2. This TCR came from a man younger than 35 in good health. The CDR3 region is CASKGARGESTDTQYF. DNA for the CDR3: TGCGCCAGCAAAGGAGCGCGGGGGGAGTCCACAGATACGCAGTATTTT.